The following is a T cell receptor beta chain sequence with its context. Its matching antigen is unknown. Sequencing was performed with immunoSEQ multiplex PCR; in TCRdb, only in-frame clones are kept and a portion is missing. The data hold more than 10,000 clones, with around 83% observed a single time. The sample belongs to a study of T cells in localized non-small cell lung cancer. Broader study findings: Tumor trailed uninvolved adjacent lung in T cell clonality, which peaked there. The appearance of a median approximately 57 of the top 100 tumor clones was seen in adjacent lung.

V dropped 8 bases and J dropped 4; count of bases not matched to a gene: 6. The V gene's germline CDR1 is SGHVS and CDR2 FNYEAQ. The CDR3 has 14 amino acids. The material was peripheral blood, obtained before any cancer treatment. The chain links TRBV7-6 to TRBJ2-2; TRBD2 matches at 8 bases. This clonotype was obtained from a male donor aged 60 or over with stage III lung adenocarcinoma. This CDR3 reads CASLSGVSTGELFF. The CDR3 DNA reads TGTGCCAGCCTTAGCGGGGTCTCCACCGGGGAGCTGTTTTTT.